These 20 T cell receptor beta chains originate from one sample sequenced in a study of T cell changes during pregnancy in multiple sclerosis. Profiling relied on immunoSEQ multiplex PCR, and the TCRdb table lists in-frame clones only, not all of them. The table includes fewer than 90,000 clones, approximately 92% detected once. The sequenced sample was peripheral blood, obtained in the first trimester of pregnancy. These receptors were collected from a female donor with multiple sclerosis, enrolled in a pregnancy study.

V is TRBV18 and J is TRBJ2-3; perhaps TRBD2 as D (6 bases). Trimming cost V 4 bases and J 0 bases, with 11 bases left between them. CDR3 size: 15 residues. Germline CDR1 and CDR2: KGHSH and LQKENI. DNA of the CDR3: TGTGCCAGCTCACGGATCGGGGGTAGCACAGATACGCAGTATTTT. Its protein product is CASSRIGGSTDTQYF.

J is TRBJ2-1 and V is TRBV5-1; TRBD2 agrees at 7 bases. The germline V gene encodes CDR1 SGHRS and CDR2 YFSETQ. J lost 3 bases, V lost 1 base, and 4 bases had no gene match. This CDR3 has 15 residues. CDR3 amino acids: CASSLLTGGYNEQFF. Here the CDR3 DNA reads TGCGCCAGCAGCTTGCTTACGGGGGGCTACAATGAGCAGTTCTTC.

This clone was recorded only once. The genes are TRBV18 and TRBJ1-2; TRBD1 aligns across 8 bases. The V gene end was trimmed by 4 bases and the J gene end by 4 bases; junction bases not matched to a gene: 8. This CDR3 contains 15 residues. Germline V CDR1 and CDR2: KGHSH, LQKENI. The CDR3 reads CASSLGAGGGYGYTF. The CDR3 DNA reads TGTGCCAGCTCACTTGGGGCAGGGGGCGGCTATGGCTACACCTTC.

V gene TRBV7-9 combines with J gene TRBJ2-1, with 8 bases matching TRBD1. After removal of 5 bases from V and 7 bases from J, the junction contained 7 bases not matched to a gene. The germline V gene has CDR1 SEHNR and CDR2 FQNEAQ (reference sequence). The CDR3 has 14 amino acids. As DNA, the CDR3 is TGTGCCAGCAGCCCTACAGGGGGTCGGAATGAGCAGTTCTTC. Translated, it gives CASSPTGGRNEQFF.

The V and J genes are TRBV6-4 and TRBJ2-1; TRBD2 matches at 8 bases. The germline CDR1 and CDR2 sequences are MRHNA and SNTAGT. Losses at the gene ends were 8 bases for V and 5 bases for J; bases not matched to a gene: 8. This CDR3 spans 14 amino acids. The CDR3 loop reads CASSPRGGDNEQFF. The CDR3 region has the DNA TGTGCCAGCTCACCCCGGGGGGGGGACAATGAGCAGTTCTTC.

This chain uses TRBV2 with TRBJ1-1; TRBD1 agrees at 7 bases. The CDR3 sequence is 15 residues long. V trimming: 5 bases; J trimming: 3 bases; junction bases outside the gene matches: 9. Per germline, CDR1 SNHLY and CDR2 FYNNEI. The CDR3 nucleotides read TGTGCCAGCAGTCTGCGACAGGGTTTCGACACTGAAGCTTTCTTT. Its protein is CASSLRQGFDTEAFF.

The genes are TRBV14 and TRBJ2-1; TRBD1 matches 9 bases. This CDR3 spans 12 amino acids. From germline, CDR1 is SGHDN and CDR2 FVKESK. Germline trimming cut 9 bases from V and 13 bases from J; bases unmatched to any gene: 10. The CDR3 DNA sequence: TGTGCCAGTTTTGGGGGCACAGGGGGCCAGTTCTTC. Its protein is CASFGGTGGQFF.

The rearrangement joins TRBV27 to TRBJ1-1; 9 bases line up with TRBD1. The V segment lost 8 bases and the J segment 6 bases; nucleotides outside the gene matches: 13. This CDR3 is 15 amino acids long. CDR1 MNHEY and CDR2 SMNVEV come from the germline V gene (reference sequence). CDR3 DNA sequence: TGTGCCAGCGGGAATCACCCGGGACAGGGTGCTGAAGCTTTCTTT. Amino acids: CASGNHPGQGAEAFF.

In its sample, this clone was seen once. The rearrangement uses TRBV5-8 and TRBJ2-3; D gene uncertain. The germline V gene has CDR1 SGHTS and CDR2 YDEGEE. V lost 0 bases and J lost 4, with 18 bases in between. The CDR3 has 17 residues. The CDR3 here is CASSLARSALTPDTQYF. CDR3 coding DNA: TGTGCCAGCAGCTTGGCCCGGAGCGCCCTTACGCCAGATACGCAGTATTTT. Using reference TRBV5-8 and TRBJ2-3 for the parts outside the CDR3, the full variable domain is EAGVTQSPTHLIKTRGQQATLRCSPISGHTSVYWYQQALGLGLQFLLWYDEGEERNRGNFPPRFSGRQFPNYSSELNVNALELEDSALYLCASSLARSALTPDTQYFGPGTRLTVL.

This chain connects TRBV7-9 to TRBJ1-1, with 11 bases aligning to TRBD1. Germline CDR1 is SEHNR and CDR2 is FQNEAQ (reference sequence). The CDR3 contains 15 residues. Trimming removed 4 bases from V and 4 bases from J; junction bases left unmatched: 5. CDR3 DNA sequence: TGTGCCAGCAGCTCCGGACAGGGGGCGGGCACTGAAGCTTTCTTT. Amino acids: CASSSGQGAGTEAFF.

This sequence joins TRBV5-1 and TRBJ1-4, with a possible D match to TRBD1 (5 bases). The CDR3 is 13 residues long. The germline V gene encodes CDR1 SGHRS and CDR2 YFSETQ. Trimming took off 3 bases at V and 6 bases at J, with 9 bases between the two ends. CDR3 loop: CASSYQGDEKLFF. The CDR3, as DNA: TGCGCCAGCAGCTACCAGGGTGATGAAAAACTGTTTTTT.

The chain has TRBV5-1 and TRBJ1-4, with a tentative D call TRBD1 (5 bases). Germline V gene sequence: CDR1 SGHRS, CDR2 YFSETQ. This CDR3 has 15 amino acids. V lost 0 bases and J 4 bases, leaving 10 bases between the germline ends. CDR3 region: CASSLVGGFNEKLFF. The CDR3 coding sequence is TGCGCCAGCAGCTTGGTCGGGGGTTTTAATGAAAAACTGTTTTTT.

V is TRBV28 and J is TRBJ2-3; the D is unclear. This CDR3 region has 12 residues. Per germline, CDR1 MDHEN and CDR2 SYDVKM. V was clipped by 3 bases and J by 6 bases, with 7 bases between them. CDR3 residues: CASSFRWDTQYF. Here the CDR3 DNA reads TGTGCCAGCAGTTTTCGGTGGGATACGCAGTATTTT.

The genes are TRBV9 and TRBJ1-2; 9 nucleotides line up with TRBD1. CDR3 length: 16 residues. The J segment lost 5 bases and the V segment lost 0 bases, leaving 8 bases of the junction unmatched. The V gene's germline CDR1 is SGDLS and CDR2 YYNGEE. CDR3 sequence (DNA): TGTGCCAGCAGCGTAGATGGGGCGACAGGGGGATATGGCTACACCTTC. It is translated as CASSVDGATGGYGYTF.

The J gene is TRBJ1-4, the V gene TRBV6-5; 9 bases are shared with TRBD1. CDR1 MNHEY and CDR2 SVGAGI come from the germline V gene. The CDR3 has 15 amino acids. The V gene end was trimmed by 0 bases and the J gene end by 7 bases; junction bases not matched to a gene: 3. The CDR3 DNA reads as TGTGCCAGCAGTTACTCGACAGGGGGATTTGAAAAACTGTTTTTT. Encoded protein: CASSYSTGGFEKLFF.

The chain links TRBV5-5 to TRBJ1-5; the match to TRBD1 covers 11 bases. Germline assignment: CDR1 SGHKS and CDR2 YYEKEE (reference sequence). The CDR3 totals 19 residues. V trimming: 2 bases; J trimming: 1 base; junction bases outside the gene matches: 11. The CDR3 here is CASSFTGTGGFGSNQPQHF. The CDR3, as DNA: TGTGCCAGCAGCTTTACCGGGACAGGGGGATTCGGAAGCAATCAGCCCCAGCATTTT. The whole variable domain, remainder taken from reference TRBV5-5 and TRBJ1-5, is DAGVTQSPTHLIKTRGQQVTLRCSPISGHKSVSWYQQVLGQGPQFIFQYYEKEERGRGNFPDRFSARQFPNYSSELNVNALLLGDSALYLCASSFTGTGGFGSNQPQHFGDGTRLSIL.

This chain connects TRBV16 to TRBJ1-3; no clear D. Germline V gene data show CDR1 as KGHSY and CDR2 as FQNENV. V gave up 6 bases and J gave up 0 bases, with 21 bases separating them. The CDR3 is 18 amino acids. In DNA, the CDR3 is TGTGCCAGCAGACACCTATTGGCGGGGAGTCTCTCTGGAAACACCATATATTTT. Amino acid sequence: CASRHLLAGSLSGNTIYF.

J is TRBJ2-1 and V is TRBV6-4; 8 nucleotides line up with TRBD2. Germline assignment: CDR1 MRHNA and CDR2 SNTAGT. The ends lost 8 bases at V and 7 bases at J; junction bases unmatched: 10. CDR3 length: 14 residues. CDR3 in amino acids: CASSRAGDRNEQFF. CDR3 DNA sequence: TGTGCCAGCTCCCGAGCGGGAGATCGGAATGAGCAGTTCTTC.

The rearrangement uses TRBV28 and TRBJ2-7, with 9 bases that match TRBD2. This CDR3 is built from 15 residues. V dropped 7 bases and J dropped 0; count of bases not matched to a gene: 7. CDR1 MDHEN and CDR2 SYDVKM come from the germline V gene. CDR3 nucleotide sequence: TGTGCCAGCACCTCAAGTAGCGGGAGCTCCTACGAGCAGTACTTC. This sequence encodes CASTSSSGSSYEQYF.

This chain links TRBV27 with TRBJ2-5, with D tentatively TRBD2 (6 bases). The CDR3 loop spans 14 amino acids. With 1 base removed from V and 5 bases from J, the gap between germline ends came to 11 bases. From germline, CDR1 is MNHEY and CDR2 SMNVEV (reference sequence). The CDR3 protein is CASSLLAGTETQYF. DNA of the CDR3: TGTGCCAGCAGTTTATTGGCGGGGACCGAGACCCAGTACTTC.